Only a few counts were recorded for the clone carrying this T cell receptor (beta chain). Its specificity is unknown. The PCR was carried out with 60 Vbeta primers and 13 Jbeta primers. Measured with immunoSEQ multiplex PCR; TCRdb has only the in-frame clones, and not every one. The sample gives around 130,000 clones, around 69% of which show up once; roughly 8.6% is in the top ten. The sample comes from a study of cytomegalovirus exposure and HLA in healthy donors. V was trimmed by 5 bases and J by 2 bases, leaving 13 bases between them. CDR1 is SGHVS, CDR2 FQNEAQ, per germline. The CDR3 has 14 residues. General study results and limits: A previous analysis found most TCR beta V segments productive roughly 90% or roughly 30% of the time. It was likely that a cluster of highly shared sequence variants was a sequencing artifact.

The V and J genes are TRBV7-8 and TRBJ2-7, with a tentative D call TRBD2 (5 bases). This clonotype was obtained from a woman aged 35 to 49 in good health and CMV-seropositive. Material for sequencing was PBMCs. The CDR3 region has the DNA TGTGCCAGCAGCCGTGCTAGCCCCACCTACGAGCAGTACTTC. It is translated as CASSRASPTYEQYF.